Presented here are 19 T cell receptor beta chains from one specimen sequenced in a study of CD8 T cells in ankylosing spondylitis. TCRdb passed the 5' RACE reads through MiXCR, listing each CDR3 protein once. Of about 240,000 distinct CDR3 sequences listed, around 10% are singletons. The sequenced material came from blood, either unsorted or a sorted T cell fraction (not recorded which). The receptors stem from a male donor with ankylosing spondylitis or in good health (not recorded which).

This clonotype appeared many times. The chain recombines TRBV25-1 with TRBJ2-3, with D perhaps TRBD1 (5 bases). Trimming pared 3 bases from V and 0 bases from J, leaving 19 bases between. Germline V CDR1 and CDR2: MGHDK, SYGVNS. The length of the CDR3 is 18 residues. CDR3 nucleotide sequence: TGTGCCAGCAGTGAGCGACGACGTGGCCAGGGCAGCACAGATACGCAGTATTTT. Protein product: CASSERRRGQGSTDTQYF.

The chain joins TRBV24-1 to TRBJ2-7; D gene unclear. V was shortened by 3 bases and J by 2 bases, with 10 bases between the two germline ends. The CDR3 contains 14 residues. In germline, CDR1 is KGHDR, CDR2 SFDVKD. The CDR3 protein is CATSDAVQTYEQYF. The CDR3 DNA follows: TGTGCCACCAGTGATGCCGTTCAGACCTACGAGCAGTACTTC.

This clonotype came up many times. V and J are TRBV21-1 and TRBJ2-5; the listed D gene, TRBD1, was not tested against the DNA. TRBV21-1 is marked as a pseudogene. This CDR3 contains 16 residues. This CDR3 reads CASRTLMGQTKETQYF. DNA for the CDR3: TGTGCCAGCAGGACCCTCATGGGACAGACAAAAGAGACCCAGTACTTC.

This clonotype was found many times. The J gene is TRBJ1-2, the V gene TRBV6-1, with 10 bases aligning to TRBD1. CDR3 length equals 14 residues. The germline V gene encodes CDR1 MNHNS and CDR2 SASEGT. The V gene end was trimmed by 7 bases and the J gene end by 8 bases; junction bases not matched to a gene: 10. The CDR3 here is CASTLARDRGGYTF. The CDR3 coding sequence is TGTGCCAGCACCCTCGCCCGGGACAGGGGAGGCTACACCTTC.

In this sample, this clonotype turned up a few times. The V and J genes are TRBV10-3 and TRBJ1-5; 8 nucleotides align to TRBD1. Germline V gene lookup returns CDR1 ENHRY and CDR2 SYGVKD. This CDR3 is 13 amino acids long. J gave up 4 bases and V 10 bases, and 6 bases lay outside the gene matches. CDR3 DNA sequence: TGTGCCACCGGCGACAGGGGAAATCAGCCCCAGCATTTT. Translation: CATGDRGNQPQHF.

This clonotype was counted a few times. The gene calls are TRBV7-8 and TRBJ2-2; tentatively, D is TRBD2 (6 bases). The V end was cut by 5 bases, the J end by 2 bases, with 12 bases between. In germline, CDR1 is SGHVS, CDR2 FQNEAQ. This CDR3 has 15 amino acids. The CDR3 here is CASSPRRVNTGELFF. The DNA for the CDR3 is TGTGCCAGCAGCCCCAGGAGGGTAAACACCGGGGAGCTGTTTTTT.

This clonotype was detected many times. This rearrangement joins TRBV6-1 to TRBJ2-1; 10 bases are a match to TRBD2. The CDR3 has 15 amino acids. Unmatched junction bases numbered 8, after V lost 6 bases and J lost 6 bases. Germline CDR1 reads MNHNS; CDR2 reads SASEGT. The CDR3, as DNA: TGTGCCAGCAGCCCCGGGGGACTAGCGCGCAATGAGCAGTTCTTC. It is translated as CASSPGGLARNEQFF.

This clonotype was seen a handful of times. The CDR3 sequence is CASSEAGWQETQYF. The CDR3, as DNA: TGCGCCAGCAGTGAGGCGGGGTGGCAAGAGACCCAGTACTTC. This rearrangement joins TRBV5-1 to TRBJ2-5; D possibly corresponds to TRBD2 (6 bases). The germline CDR1 and CDR2 sequences are SGHRS and YFSETQ. The CDR3 totals 14 residues. Trimming removed 5 bases at V and 2 bases at J, with 13 bases between.

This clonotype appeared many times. The chain's CDR3 is CASSLGLAGAPPNYEQYF. The CDR3 coding sequence is TGCGCCAGCAGCTTGGGTCTAGCGGGTGCTCCCCCCAACTACGAGCAGTACTTC. The V and J genes are TRBV5-1 and TRBJ2-7, with 8 bases matching TRBD2. Germline-derived CDR1 and CDR2 are SGHRS and YFSETQ. This CDR3 has 18 residues. J was trimmed by 3 bases and V by 0 bases; bases with no gene match: 14.

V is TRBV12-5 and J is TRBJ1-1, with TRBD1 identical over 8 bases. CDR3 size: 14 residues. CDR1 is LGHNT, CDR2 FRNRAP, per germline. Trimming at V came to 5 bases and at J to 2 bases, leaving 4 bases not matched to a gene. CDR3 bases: TGTGCTAGTGGTGTCACAGGGGGTAACACTGAAGCTTTCTTT. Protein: CASGVTGGNTEAFF.

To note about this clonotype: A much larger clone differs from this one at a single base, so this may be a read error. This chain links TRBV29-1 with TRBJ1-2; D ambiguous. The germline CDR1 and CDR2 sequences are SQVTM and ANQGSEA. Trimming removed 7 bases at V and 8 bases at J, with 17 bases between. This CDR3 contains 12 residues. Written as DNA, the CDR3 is TGCAGCGGAATAGAGAGGGTTGAGGGCTACACCTTC. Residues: CSGIERVEGYTF.

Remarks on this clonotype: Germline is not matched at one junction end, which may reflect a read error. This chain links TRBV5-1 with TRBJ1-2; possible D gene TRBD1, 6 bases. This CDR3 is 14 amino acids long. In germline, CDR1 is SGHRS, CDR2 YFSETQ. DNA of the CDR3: TGCGCCAGCAGCGACACGGGGGCAGGCTATCGCTACACCTTC. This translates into CASSDTGAGYRYTF.

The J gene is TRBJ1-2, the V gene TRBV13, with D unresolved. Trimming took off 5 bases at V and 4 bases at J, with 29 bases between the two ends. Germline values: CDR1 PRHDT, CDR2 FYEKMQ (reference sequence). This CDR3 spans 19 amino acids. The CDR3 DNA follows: TGTGCCAGCAGCCCGAACGATGGATGGTATCGTGGTCCCCTCTATGGCTACACCTTC. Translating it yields CASSPNDGWYRGPLYGYTF.

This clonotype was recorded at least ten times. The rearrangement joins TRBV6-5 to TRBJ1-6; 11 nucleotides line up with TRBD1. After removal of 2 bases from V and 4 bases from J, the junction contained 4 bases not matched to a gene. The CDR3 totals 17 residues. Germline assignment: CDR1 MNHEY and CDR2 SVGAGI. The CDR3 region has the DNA TGTGCCAGCAGTTACGCCGGGACAGGGGGTTATAATTCACCCCTCCACTTT. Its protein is CASSYAGTGGYNSPLHF.

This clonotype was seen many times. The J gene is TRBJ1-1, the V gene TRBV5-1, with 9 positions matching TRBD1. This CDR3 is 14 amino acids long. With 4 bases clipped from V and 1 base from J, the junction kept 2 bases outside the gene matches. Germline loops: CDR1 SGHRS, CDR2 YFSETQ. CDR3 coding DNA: TGCGCCAGCAGCCCGGGACAGGGGAACACTGAAGCTTTCTTT. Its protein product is CASSPGQGNTEAFF.

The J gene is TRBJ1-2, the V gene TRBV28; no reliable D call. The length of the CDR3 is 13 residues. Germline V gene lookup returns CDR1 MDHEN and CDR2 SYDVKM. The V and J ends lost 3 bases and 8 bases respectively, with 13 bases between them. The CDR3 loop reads CASSFPQAGGYTF. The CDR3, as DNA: TGTGCCAGCAGTTTCCCGCAGGCGGGCGGCTACACCTTC.

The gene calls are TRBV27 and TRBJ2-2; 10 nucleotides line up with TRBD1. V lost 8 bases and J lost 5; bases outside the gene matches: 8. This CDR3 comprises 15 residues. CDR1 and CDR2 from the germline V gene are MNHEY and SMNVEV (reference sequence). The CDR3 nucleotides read TGTGCCAGCCGGGGGACAGGGGCGTTTACCGGGGAGCTGTTTTTT. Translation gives CASRGTGAFTGELFF.

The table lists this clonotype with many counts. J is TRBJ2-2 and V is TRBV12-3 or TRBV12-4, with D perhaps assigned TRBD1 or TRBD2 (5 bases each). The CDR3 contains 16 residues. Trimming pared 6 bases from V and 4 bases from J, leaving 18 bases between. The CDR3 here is CASRRTGLGATGELFF. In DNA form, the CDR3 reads TGTGCCAGCAGAAGAACGGGGCTCGGGGCCACCGGGGAGCTGTTTTTT.

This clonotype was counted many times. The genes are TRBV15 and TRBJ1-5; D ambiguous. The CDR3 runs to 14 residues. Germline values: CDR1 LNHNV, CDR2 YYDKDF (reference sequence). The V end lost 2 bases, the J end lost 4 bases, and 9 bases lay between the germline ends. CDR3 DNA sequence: TGTGCCACCAGCAGATCTTCACTAAATCAGCCCCAGCATTTT. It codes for CATSRSSLNQPQHF.